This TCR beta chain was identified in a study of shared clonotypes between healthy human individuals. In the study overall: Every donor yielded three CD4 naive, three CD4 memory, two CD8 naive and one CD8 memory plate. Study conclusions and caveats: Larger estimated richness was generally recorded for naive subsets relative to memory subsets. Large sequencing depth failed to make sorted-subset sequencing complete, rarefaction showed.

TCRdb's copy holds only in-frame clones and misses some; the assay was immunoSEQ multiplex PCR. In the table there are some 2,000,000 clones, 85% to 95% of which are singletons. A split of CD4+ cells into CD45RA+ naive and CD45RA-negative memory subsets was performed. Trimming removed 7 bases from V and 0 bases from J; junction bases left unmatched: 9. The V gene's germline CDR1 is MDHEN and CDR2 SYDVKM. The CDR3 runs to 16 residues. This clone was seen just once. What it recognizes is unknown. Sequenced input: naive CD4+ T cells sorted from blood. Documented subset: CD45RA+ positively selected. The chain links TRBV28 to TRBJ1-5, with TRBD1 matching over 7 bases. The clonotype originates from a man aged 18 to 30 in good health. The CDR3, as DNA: TGTGCCAGCATGGACAGGAGTTATTATAGCAATCAGCCCCAGCATTTT. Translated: CASMDRSYYSNQPQHF.